The sequence of this T cell receptor beta chain was determined in a study of PD-1 blockade in classical Hodgkin lymphoma. Whole-study results and caveats: Baseline TCR diversity was reportedly lower in newly diagnosed patients than in healthy donors. It was reported as lower still in relapsed/refractory patients. Undefined causes, possibly disease activity or prior therapy, underlie the repertoire differences.

Documented time point: newly diagnosed, previously untreated cHL patient sample. From thawed PBMCs, CD4+ T cells were purified using magnetic negative selection. Comparator PBMCs were from newly diagnosed, untreated classical Hodgkin lymphoma. Details on this clone: Its antigen is unidentified.

Germline V lookup: CDR1 SGHNT, CDR2 YYREEE (reference sequence). The V end lost 4 bases, the J end lost 3 bases, and 19 bases lay between the germline ends. CDR3 length: 16 residues. Generated by immunoSEQ multiplex PCR, the TCRdb table keeps only in-frame clones and is missing some. The data hold approximately 23,000 clones, with more than 90% observed a single time. The chain has TRBV5-4 and TRBJ1-2; D possibly corresponds to TRBD1 (6 bases). This receptor was identified in a human donor with classical Hodgkin lymphoma. Sequences were obtained from CD4+ T cells from blood. This chain's CDR3 is CASSALTGTRDYGYTF. CDR3 in DNA: TGTGCCAGCAGCGCCCTTACAGGGACCCGCGACTATGGCTACACCTTC.